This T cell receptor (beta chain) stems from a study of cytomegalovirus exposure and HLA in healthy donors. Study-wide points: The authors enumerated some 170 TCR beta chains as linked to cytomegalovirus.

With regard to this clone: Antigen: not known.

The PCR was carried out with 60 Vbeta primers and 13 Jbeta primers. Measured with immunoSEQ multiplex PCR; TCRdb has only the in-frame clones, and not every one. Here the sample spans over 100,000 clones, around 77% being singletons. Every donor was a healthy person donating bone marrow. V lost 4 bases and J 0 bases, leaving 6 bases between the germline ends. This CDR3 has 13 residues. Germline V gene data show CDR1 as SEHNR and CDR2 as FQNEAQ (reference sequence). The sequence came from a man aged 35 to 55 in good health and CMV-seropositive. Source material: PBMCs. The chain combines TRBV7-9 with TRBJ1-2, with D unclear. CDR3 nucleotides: TGTGCCAGCAGCTCGAGCGCTAACTATGGCTACACCTTC. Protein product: CASSSSANYGYTF.